The rows below give T cell receptor beta chains drawn from one sample of a study of blood T cell repertoires in COVID-19. Only in-frame clones appear in the TCRdb table, and some are missing; sequencing was by immunoSEQ multiplex PCR. Of roughly 200,000 clones detected, 85% to 90% appear once; the ten largest clones hold 6.2%. Sequenced input: PBMCs or T cells enriched from blood (not recorded which). Source of these receptors: a man in his forties or fifties who had recovered from COVID-19. Each CDR3 is given with its conserved first and last residue. A D gene is named only where the DNA matches it firmly. Size is stated for part of the rows, as once, few or many counts, or as a class when the clone is expanded.

>-|-|TRBJ2-2|TRBV3-1/TRBV3-2
TGTGCCAGCAGCCAAGGGGGCTGGGCAAACGGGGAGCTGTTTTTT
CASSQGGWANGELFF
>-|-|TRBJ1-2|TRBV9
TGTGCCAGCAGCGTAGCAGGGGCCCTAGTCTATGGCTACACCTTC
CASSVAGALVYGYTF
>-|-|TRBJ2-7|TRBV6-1
TGTGCCAGCAGTGAAGCGTCGACGGGGGATTACGAGCAGTACTTC
CASSEASTGDYEQYF
>-|-|TRBJ1-3|TRBV6-1
TGTGCCAGCAGTGACCATGGCGGGGGACCCTCTGGAAACACCATATATTTT
CASSDHGGGPSGNTIYF
>-|-|TRBJ2-2|TRBV6-1
TGTGCCAGCAGTGAGGCAGGGGACACCGGGGAGCTGTTTTTT
CASSEAGDTGELFF
>-|-|TRBJ1-1|TRBV3-1/TRBV3-2
TGTGCCAGCAGCCACACACTTGGGGGGGCTTGGACTGAAGCTTTCTTT
CASSHTLGGAWTEAFF
>-|TRBD1|TRBJ1-6|TRBV19
TGTGCCAGTTTAGGACAGGGAAATTCACCCCTCCACTTT
CASLGQGNSPLHF
>-|TRBD1|TRBJ2-7|TRBV19
TGTGCCAGTAGTGCGGGGACAGGGGTGCTCGAGCAGTACTTC
CASSAGTGVLEQYF
>-|-|TRBJ2-6|TRBV7-6
TGTGCCAGCAGCTTAGGGTGGCGGGGTCCTGGGGCCAACGTCCTGACTTTC
CASSLGWRGPGANVLTF
>-|-|TRBJ1-3|TRBV3-1/TRBV3-2
TGTGCCAGCAGCCGGAGAACATACTCTGGAAACACCATATATTTT
CASSRRTYSGNTIYF
>once|-|TRBJ1-2|TRBV25-1
TGTGCCAGCAGTCCCCGGGACTCGGCGGCCTATGGCTACACCTTC
CASSPRDSAAYGYTF
>-|TRBD2|TRBJ2-1|TRBV5-1
TGCGCCAGCAGCCCCCTTCTTATTAACGGGAGGGGAAGGCATGAGCAGTTCTTC
CASSPLLINGRGRHEQFF
>-|TRBD2|TRBJ2-3|TRBV6-1
TGTGCCAGCAGTCAAGCGCCCGGGACTAGCGGGAGTGGGGAGACAGATACGCAGTATTTT
CASSQAPGTSGSGETDTQYF
>-|-|TRBJ2-1|TRBV5-1
TGCGCCAGCAGCTTGGAGGGGGTTGGTGAGCAGTTCTTC
CASSLEGVGEQFF
>-|TRBD1|TRBJ1-2|TRBV5-6
TGTGCCAGCAGCTCCTCCGGTTCGGACAGGGGGCCCCATGGCTACACCTTC
CASSSSGSDRGPHGYTF
>-|-|TRBJ1-6|TRBV19
TGTGCCAGTAGTATAATTAGGACAGAATCACCCCTCCACTTT
CASSIIRTESPLHF
>-|-|TRBJ2-3|TRBV29-1
TGCAGCGTTGAAGATCGCTTTACGGGGGTTACAGATACGCAGTATTTT
CSVEDRFTGVTDTQYF
>-|-|TRBJ1-5|TRBV7-9
TGTGCCAGCAGCCGGTCAGGGGATCAGCCCCAGCATTTT
CASSRSGDQPQHF
>-|-|TRBJ1-1|TRBV4-1
TGCGCCAGCAGCCAAGGGTGGGCCTTAATGAACACTGAAGCTTTCTTT
CASSQGWALMNTEAFF
>-|TRBD1|TRBJ1-1|TRBV9
TGTGCCAGCAGCGTCGACAGGGTCGCTGAAGCTTTCTTT
CASSVDRVAEAFF
>-|-|TRBJ1-2|TRBV25-1
TGTGCCAGCAGTGAATTTGGGCAGAACTATGGCTACACCTTC
CASSEFGQNYGYTF
>few|-|TRBJ1-2|TRBV28
TGTGCCAGCAGTTTAAGGAGTAGATCCTATGGCTACACCTTC
CASSLRSRSYGYTF
>-|TRBD1|TRBJ1-5|TRBV24-1
TGTGCCACCAGGGAACGGACAGGGAGGGATCAGCCCCAGCATTTT
CATRERTGRDQPQHF
>-|TRBD2|TRBJ2-1|TRBV5-1
TGCGCCAGCAGCTTTACTAGCGGGAGGATCAATGAGCAGTTCTTC
CASSFTSGRINEQFF
>-|-|TRBJ2-2|TRBV29-1
TGCAGCCCTAGTACCGGGGAGCTGTTTTTT
CSPSTGELFF
>-|TRBD1|TRBJ2-7|TRBV5-6
TGTGCCAGCAGCTCCGGGACAGGGTCCCCTATTCAGTACTTC
CASSSGTGSPIQYF
>-|-|TRBJ1-1|TRBV11-3
TGTGCCAGCAGCTTAGTAGTAGGGGGGAACACTGAAGCTTTCTTT
CASSLVVGGNTEAFF
>few|TRBD1|TRBJ2-2|TRBV6-5
TGTGCCAGCAGGGGGTACAGGGGCACCGGGGAGCTGTTTTTT
CASRGYRGTGELFF
>once|-|TRBJ1-4|TRBV30
TGTGCCTCGCGGGGGCAGGGACACAAAAAACTGTTTTTT
CASRGQGHKKLFF
>-|TRBD1|TRBJ1-3|TRBV19
TGTGCCAGTAGTCCACAGACAGGGGAGTCGAACACCATATATTTT
CASSPQTGESNTIYF
>-|-|TRBJ2-3|TRBV15
TGTGCCACCAGCAGGGCAAGGGGCAACACAGATACGCAGTATTTT
CATSRARGNTDTQYF
>-|-|TRBJ1-1|TRBV2
TGTGCCAGCAGTGAAGCAGTGACACGTGGAGCTTTCTTT
CASSEAVTRGAFF
>-|-|TRBJ1-5|TRBV27
TGTGCCAGCAGTTTATTTGCGGGTATTGGCAATCAGCCCCAGCATTTT
CASSLFAGIGNQPQHF
>-|-|TRBJ1-2|TRBV20-1
TGCAGGACAGGTGATGACTATGGCTACACCTTC
CRTGDDYGYTF
>-|TRBD2|TRBJ2-3|TRBV27
TGTGCCAGCAGTTTATCCTCGTTCCAGCGGGAGGGTCGAACAGATACGCAGTATTTT
CASSLSSFQREGRTDTQYF
>-|TRBD1|TRBJ1-2|TRBV2
TGTGCCATCTCAGACGACAGGGAAGATGGCTACACCTTC
CAISDDREDGYTF
>-|-|TRBJ2-7|TRBV5-6
TGTGCCAGCAGAAGGGACTCCATGGAGGGCGAGCAGTACTTC
CASRRDSMEGEQYF
>-|-|TRBJ2-2|TRBV4-1
TGCGCCAGCAGCCAAGTGGCAGTCAACACCGGGGAGCTGTTTTTT
CASSQVAVNTGELFF
>-|-|TRBJ2-3|TRBV29-1
TGCAGCGTTGGGCCAGATACGCAGTATTTT
CSVGPDTQYF
>-|-|TRBJ2-7|TRBV6-5
TGTGCCAGCAGTTACTCGTTCGCGACACCCTCCTACGAGCAGTACTTC
CASSYSFATPSYEQYF
>-|-|TRBJ1-1|TRBV4-1
TGCGCCAGCAGCCAAGGGCAGATGAACACTGAAGCTTTCTTT
CASSQGQMNTEAFF
>-|-|TRBJ2-3|TRBV6-5
TGTGCCAGCAGTCAAAGCACAGATACGCAGTATTTT
CASSQSTDTQYF
>-|TRBD1|TRBJ1-6|TRBV28
TGTGCCAGCAGTTTAGAGACAGGGGGCTGGAATTCACCCCTCCACTTT
CASSLETGGWNSPLHF
>-|TRBD1|TRBJ1-5|TRBV28
TGTGCCAGCAGAACCACAGGGGGCGGTCAGCCCCAGCATTTT
CASRTTGGGQPQHF
>-|-|TRBJ2-7|TRBV6-1
TGTGCCAGCAGTGAAAGCAGGAACGAGCAGTACTTC
CASSESRNEQYF
>-|-|TRBJ1-2|TRBV5-1
TGCGCCAGCAGCTTGGCCGGGGGTTCGGGTGGCTACACCTTC
CASSLAGGSGGYTF